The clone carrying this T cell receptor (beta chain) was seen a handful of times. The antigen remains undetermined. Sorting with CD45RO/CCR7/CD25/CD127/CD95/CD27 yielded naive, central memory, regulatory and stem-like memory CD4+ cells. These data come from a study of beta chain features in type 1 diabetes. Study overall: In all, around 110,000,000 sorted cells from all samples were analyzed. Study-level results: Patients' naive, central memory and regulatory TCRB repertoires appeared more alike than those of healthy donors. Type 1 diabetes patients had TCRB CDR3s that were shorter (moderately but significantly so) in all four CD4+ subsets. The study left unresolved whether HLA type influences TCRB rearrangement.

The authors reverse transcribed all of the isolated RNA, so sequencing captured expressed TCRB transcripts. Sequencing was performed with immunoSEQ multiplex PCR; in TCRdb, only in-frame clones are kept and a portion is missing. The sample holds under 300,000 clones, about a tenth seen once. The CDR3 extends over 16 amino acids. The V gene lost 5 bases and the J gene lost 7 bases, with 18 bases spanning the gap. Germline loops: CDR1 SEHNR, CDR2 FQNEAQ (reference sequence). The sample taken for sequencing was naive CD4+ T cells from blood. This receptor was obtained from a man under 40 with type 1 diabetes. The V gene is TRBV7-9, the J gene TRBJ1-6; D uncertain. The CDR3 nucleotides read TGTGCCAGCAGCCCATCACCCCATAGCGGCAATTCACCCCTCCACTTT. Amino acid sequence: CASSPSPHSGNSPLHF.